This entry lists 23 T cell receptor beta chains sequenced from one sample in a study of molecular identifiers for immune sequencing clone quantification. One entry per CDR3 protein results from TCRdb running MiXCR on the PCR reads. The data hold about 320,000 distinct CDR3 sequences, with roughly a quarter observed a single time. Sample: naive CD8+ T cells from blood, with Jurkat cell RNA spiked in. Subset of the sample: FACS-sorted CD8+CD4-CCR7+CD45RA+ naive T cells. The origin of the receptors is a human donor in good health. Some libraries in this study had Jurkat cell RNA spiked in.

The chain is built from TRBV28 and TRBJ1-4; D perhaps matches TRBD1 (5 bases). The CDR3 is made up of 15 amino acids. In germline, CDR1 is MDHEN, CDR2 SYDVKM. Between the trimmed V and J ends, which lost 2 bases and 4 bases, there was a span of 11 bases. CDR3 nucleotides: TGTGCCAGCAGTTTAGAAAAGGGGTTTAATGAAAAACTGTTTTTT. Translated: CASSLEKGFNEKLFF. Full variable domain (remainder filled in from reference TRBV28 and TRBJ1-4): DVKVTQSSRYLVKRTGEKVFLECVQDMDHENMFWYRQDPGLGLRLIYFSYDVKMKEKGDIPEGYSVSREKKERFSLILESASTNQTSMYLCASSLEKGFNEKLFFGSGTQLSVL.

This clonotype occurred many times. The rearrangement joins TRBV7-9 to TRBJ2-7; possible D gene TRBD1, 5 bases. The CDR3 runs 13 residues. CDR1 is SEHNR and CDR2 is FQNEAQ in the germline V gene (reference sequence). V lost 1 base and J lost 7, with 11 bases in between. CDR3 nucleotide sequence: TGTGCCAGCAGCTTAGGGGAAAACAGGGAGCAGTACTTC. Protein product: CASSLGENREQYF.

This clonotype has ten or more counts. The rearrangement uses TRBV28 and TRBJ2-3, with a possible D match to TRBD2 (6 bases). The germline V and J ends were trimmed by 3 bases and 6 bases, with 13 bases remaining between them. Germline CDR1 is MDHEN and CDR2 is SYDVKM. The CDR3 length is 14 residues. The CDR3 is CASSFRRARDTQYF. CDR3 nucleotides: TGTGCCAGCAGTTTTCGGAGGGCACGGGATACGCAGTATTTT.

The chain uses TRBV14 and TRBJ2-2, with no clear D. V gave up 0 bases and J gave up 1 base, with 15 bases separating them. The CDR3 totals 18 residues. In germline, CDR1 is SGHDN, CDR2 FVKESK. The CDR3 DNA reads TGTGCCAGCAGCCAAGATAGAGGTAGAACGGTGAACACCGGGGAGCTGTTTTTT. This translates into CASSQDRGRTVNTGELFF.

As regards this clonotype: Germline is not matched at one junction end, which may reflect a read error. This chain links TRBV5-3 with TRBJ1-5; D is uncertain. TRBV5-3 is designated an ORF whose function remains uncertain. The CDR3 has 15 amino acids. CDR3 in amino acids: CASSLVGRLNQPQHF. CDR3 sequence (DNA): TGTGCCAGCAGCTTGGTAGGGAGATTAAATCAGCCCCAGCATTTT.

This clonotype was found many times. The V call is TRBV9, the J call TRBJ2-5; no clear D. Germline V gives CDR1 SGDLS, CDR2 YYNGEE. This CDR3 spans 14 amino acids. Trimming stripped 1 base from V and 2 bases from J, with 9 bases between. For the CDR3, the DNA is TGTGCCAGCAGCGTACGATGGGGTCAAGAGACCCAGTACTTC. It codes for CASSVRWGQETQYF.

The CDR3 coding sequence is TGTGCCAGCAGCCCACGGACAGGCCCAAGGGAAGATACGCAGTATTTT. Residues: CASSPRTGPREDTQYF. The rearrangement uses TRBV9 and TRBJ2-3; 7 bases map to TRBD1. The CDR3 loop spans 16 amino acids. V was clipped by 4 bases and J by 5 bases; unmatched bases: 13. Germline CDR1 is SGDLS and CDR2 is YYNGEE.

The chain is built from TRBV7-9 and TRBJ2-6; a possible D gene is TRBD2 (5 bases). V gave up 5 bases and J gave up 1 base, with 24 bases separating them. The V gene's germline CDR1 is SEHNR and CDR2 FQNEAQ (reference sequence). The CDR3 totals 20 residues. The CDR3 nucleotides are TGTGCCAGCAGCGTCCCCTTTTCAGGTTCGGGGTTTTCTGGGGCCAACGTCCTGACTTTC. Amino acids: CASSVPFSGSGFSGANVLTF.

This clonotype was found many times. The V call is TRBV7-2, the J call TRBJ2-1; D might be TRBD2 (5 bases). The germline gives CDR1 SGHTA, CDR2 FQGNSA. The V and J ends lost 3 bases and 4 bases respectively, with 13 bases between them. CDR3 length: 15 residues. The CDR3 coding sequence is TGTGCCAGCAGCTTTCTCGGAGGAACATACAATGAGCAGTTCTTC. Translating it yields CASSFLGGTYNEQFF.

The rearrangement joins TRBV12-3 or TRBV12-4 to TRBJ2-7, with D perhaps given as TRBD1 or TRBD2 (6 bases each). Trimming took 8 bases from V and 3 from J, leaving 11 bases between them. CDR3 length: 12 residues. This chain's CDR3 is CASSGEDYEQYF. The CDR3 nucleotides are TGTGCCAGCTCAGGGGAGGACTACGAGCAGTACTTC.

Details on this clonotype: A clone one base away is much larger, so this may be a read error. The rearrangement uses TRBV2 and TRBJ1-5; TRBD1 matches at 9 bases. The CDR3 spans 15 residues. The germline V gene encodes CDR1 SNHLY and CDR2 FYNNEI. V was clipped by 3 bases and J by 7 bases; unmatched bases: 7. In nucleotides, the CDR3 is TGTGCCAGCAGTGACGACAGGGGGTCCTGGCAGCCCCAGCATTTT. It is translated as CASSDDRGSWQPQHF.

The chain combines TRBV7-9 with TRBJ2-2, with TRBD2 matching 10 bases. J gave up 6 bases and V 5 bases, and 6 bases lay outside the gene matches. The V gene's germline CDR1 is SEHNR and CDR2 FQNEAQ (reference sequence). This CDR3 contains 15 residues. The DNA for the CDR3 is TGTGCCAGCAGCCTACCGCTAGCGGGAGCCGGGGAGCTGTTTTTT. Amino acids: CASSLPLAGAGELFF.

This sequence joins TRBV14 and TRBJ2-3; D is unclear. V was clipped by 3 bases and J by 0 bases, with 13 bases between them. The CDR3 is made up of 16 amino acids. In germline, CDR1 is SGHDN, CDR2 FVKESK. CDR3 in DNA: TGTGCCAGCAGCCATGTTGGGCAAAAGAGCACAGATACGCAGTATTTT. Amino acid sequence: CASSHVGQKSTDTQYF.

This clonotype was seen a handful of times. This chain links TRBV4-3 with TRBJ1-1; a possible D gene is TRBD1 (5 bases). The CDR3 spans 14 residues. From germline, CDR1 is LGHNA and CDR2 YSLEER. V lost 0 bases, J lost 5 bases, and 10 bases lay in between. The CDR3 sequence: CASSQDTWGTEAFF. The CDR3 coding sequence is TGCGCCAGCAGCCAAGACACCTGGGGGACTGAAGCTTTCTTT.

The rearrangement joins TRBV7-8 to TRBJ2-7; D remains ambiguous. Germline V gives CDR1 SGHVS, CDR2 FQNEAQ. V lost 5 bases to trimming and J lost 0 bases, with 14 bases between them. This CDR3 comprises 15 residues. CDR3 nucleotide sequence: TGTGCCAGCAGCCTTCCCGAGTGGAGCTCCTACGAGCAGTACTTC. Its translation: CASSLPEWSSYEQYF.

This clonotype was observed a few times. A junction end diverges from the germline sequence, so it may reflect a read error. The chain uses TRBV19 and TRBJ1-2; perhaps TRBD1 as D (6 bases). The CDR3 has 13 amino acids. The germline V gene encodes CDR1 LNHDA and CDR2 SQIVND (reference sequence). Here the CDR3 DNA reads TGTGCCAGTAAACCAGGGGTAATATTTGGCCACACCTTC. This encodes CASKPGVIFGHTF.

About this clonotype itself: This may arise from a read error, as a much more abundant clone is one base away. The V call is TRBV29-1, the J call TRBJ1-4; 7 nucleotides align to TRBD1. This CDR3 region has 17 residues. The germline V gene encodes CDR1 SQVTM and CDR2 ANQGSEA. CDR3 region: CSIEGGESFATNEKLFF. The CDR3 DNA is TGCAGCATTGAAGGGGGCGAGTCATTTGCAACTAATGAAAAACTGTTTTTT.

This clonotype has a handful of counts. In DNA, the CDR3 is TGTGCCAGCAGTCCCGGGACAGGGTGGACCTATGGCTACACCTTC. It codes for CASSPGTGWTYGYTF. The chain couples TRBV12-3 or TRBV12-4 to TRBJ1-2, with 9 bases matching TRBD1. The junction had 8 bases not matched to a gene; V was cut back by 5 bases and J by 4 bases. CDR3 length: 15 residues.

This clonotype was seen a handful of times. The V and J genes are TRBV4-3 and TRBJ2-7; 7 positions agree with TRBD1. CDR1 is LGHNA, CDR2 YSLEER, per germline. The length of the CDR3 is 16 residues. The V gene end was trimmed by 2 bases and the J gene end by 2 bases; junction bases not matched to a gene: 9. This CDR3 is CASSQYRQGYAYEQYF. CDR3 nucleotide sequence: TGCGCCAGCAGCCAATACAGACAGGGATATGCCTACGAGCAGTACTTC.

This clonotype showed up just a few times. J is TRBJ2-1 and V is TRBV7-9; possibly TRBD2 for D (6 bases). This CDR3 contains 16 residues. V was shortened by 2 bases and J by 4 bases, with 15 bases between the two germline ends. CDR1 is SEHNR and CDR2 is FQNEAQ in the germline V gene (reference sequence). The CDR3 DNA reads as TGTGCCAGCAGCTTAAAATCCAGCGGACTATACAATGAGCAGTTCTTC. This sequence encodes CASSLKSSGLYNEQFF.

This clonotype was recorded many times. V gene TRBV7-9 combines with J gene TRBJ1-1; the match to TRBD1 covers 8 bases. Unmatched junction bases numbered 7, after V lost 1 base and J lost 3 bases. CDR1 and CDR2 from the germline V gene are SEHNR and FQNEAQ (reference sequence). The CDR3 runs 16 residues. Here the CDR3 DNA reads TGTGCCAGCAGCTTAGGAGACAGGGGAATTGACACTGAAGCTTTCTTT. Translation gives CASSLGDRGIDTEAFF.

As regards this clonotype: One end of the junction does not line up with germline, which may come from a read error. The gene calls are TRBV9 and TRBJ2-2; tentatively, D is TRBD1 or TRBD2 (5 bases each). The CDR3 has 15 amino acids. Germline V gives CDR1 SGDLS, CDR2 YYNGEE. CDR3 in amino acids: CASSPGPAAPGALFF. The CDR3, as DNA: TGTGCCAGCAGCCCAGGGCCGGCCGCCCCCGGGGCGCTGTTTTTT.

The chain carries TRBV7-9 and TRBJ2-3; perhaps TRBD1 as D (6 bases). Germline CDR1 reads SEHNR; CDR2 reads FQNEAQ (reference sequence). The CDR3 totals 15 residues. The ends were cut back, 6 bases at V and 3 bases at J, with 16 bases in the middle. The CDR3 DNA reads TGTGCCAGCAGTTTTACCGGGACAATTACAGATACGCAGTATTTT. Protein: CASSFTGTITDTQYF.